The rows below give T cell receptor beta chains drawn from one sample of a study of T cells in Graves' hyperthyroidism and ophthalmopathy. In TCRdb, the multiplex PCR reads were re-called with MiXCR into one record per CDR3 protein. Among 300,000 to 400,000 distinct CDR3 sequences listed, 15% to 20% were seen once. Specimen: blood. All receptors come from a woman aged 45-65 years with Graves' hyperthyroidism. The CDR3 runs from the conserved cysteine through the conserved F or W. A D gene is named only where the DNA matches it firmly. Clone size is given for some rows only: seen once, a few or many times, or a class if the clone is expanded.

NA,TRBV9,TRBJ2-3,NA,CASSVGLGTQYF,TGTGCCAGCAGCGTAGGTTTAGGTACGCAGTATTTT
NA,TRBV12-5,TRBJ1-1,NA,CASGLSQGITEAFF,TGTGCTAGTGGTTTGAGTCAGGGAATTACTGAAGCTTTCTTT
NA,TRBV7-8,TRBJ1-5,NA,CASSLELPNRPQHF,TGTGCCAGCAGCTTAGAACTCCCCAATCGGCCCCAGCATTTT
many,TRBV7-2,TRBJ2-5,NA,CASSEQETQYF,TGTGCCAGCAGCGAACAAGAGACCCAGTACTTC
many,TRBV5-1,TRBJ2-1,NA,CASSPDDSNEQFF,TGCGCCAGCAGCCCCGACGATTCCAATGAGCAGTTCTTC
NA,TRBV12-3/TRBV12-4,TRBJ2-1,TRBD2,CASSSPGLAGVYPEFF,TGTGCCAGCAGTTCGCCGGGACTAGCGGGAGTTTATCCGGAGTTCTTC
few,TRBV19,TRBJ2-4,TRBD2,CASSSTSGRGYF,TGTGCCAGTAGTTCGACTAGCGGGAGAGGGTACTTC
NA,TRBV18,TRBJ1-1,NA,CASSPGDGRGRTEAFF,TGTGCCAGCTCACCGGGGGACGGACGGGGGCGCACTGAAGCTTTCTTT
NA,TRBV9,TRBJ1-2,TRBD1,CASSAGQGEYGYTF,TGTGCCAGCAGCGCCGGACAGGGGGAATATGGCTACACCTTC
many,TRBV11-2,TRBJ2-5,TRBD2,CASSLDGYGTSGWETQYF,TGTGCCAGCAGCTTAGACGGTTATGGGACTAGCGGATGGGAGACCCAGTACTTC
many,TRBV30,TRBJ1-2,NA,CAWNRDPRGYTF,TGTGCCTGGAATCGGGACCCACGGGGCTACACCTTC
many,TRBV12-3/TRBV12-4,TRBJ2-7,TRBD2,CASSPRASGSYEQYF,TGTGCCAGCAGTCCCCGAGCTAGCGGGAGCTACGAGCAGTACTTC
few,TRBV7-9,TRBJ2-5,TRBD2,CASSSDRTSDETQYF,TGTGCCAGCAGCTCCGACCGGACTAGCGATGAGACCCAGTACTTC
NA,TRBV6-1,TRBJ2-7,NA,CASSESLAGEQYF,TGTGCCAGCAGTGAATCTCTAGCCGGCGAGCAGTACTTC
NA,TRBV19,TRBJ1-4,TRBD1,CASGTGTAEEKLFF,TGTGCGTCCGGGACAGGGACGGCGGAGGAAAAACTGTTTTTT
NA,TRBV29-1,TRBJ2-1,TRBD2,CSVLRTSGRVYNEQFF,TGCAGCGTCCTGCGGACTAGCGGGAGGGTCTACAATGAGCAGTTCTTC
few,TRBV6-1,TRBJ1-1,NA,CASRPGQNTEAFF,TGTGCCAGCAGACCGGGACAGAACACTGAAGCTTTCTTT
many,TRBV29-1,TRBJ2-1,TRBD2,CSVGGLAGESEQFF,TGCAGCGTGGGAGGACTAGCGGGAGAGAGTGAGCAGTTCTTC
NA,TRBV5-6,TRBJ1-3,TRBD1,CASSEDRVGNTIYF,TGTGCCAGCAGCGAAGACAGGGTGGGAAACACCATATATTTT
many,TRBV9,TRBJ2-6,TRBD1,CASSRQGPGANVLTF,TGTGCCAGCAGCAGACAGGGCCCTGGGGCCAACGTCCTGACTTTC
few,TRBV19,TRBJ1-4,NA,CASSMYGFGEKLFF,TGTGCCAGTAGTATGTACGGGTTTGGTGAAAAACTGTTTTTT
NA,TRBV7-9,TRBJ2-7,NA,CASSFSNEQYF,TGTGCCAGCAGCTTTTCGAACGAGCAGTACTTC
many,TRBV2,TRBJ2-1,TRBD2,CASSEARLASYNEQFF,TGTGCCAGCAGTGAAGCGCGACTAGCATCCTACAATGAGCAGTTCTTC
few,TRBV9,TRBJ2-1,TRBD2,CASSVRTSGLEQFF,TGTGCCAGCAGCGTACGGACTAGCGGGCTTGAGCAGTTCTTC
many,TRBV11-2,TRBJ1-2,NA,CASSLLAQGWDYGYTF,TGTGCCAGCAGCCTACTGGCGCAGGGTTGGGACTATGGCTACACCTTC
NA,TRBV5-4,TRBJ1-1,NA,CASSPPTGIGAFF,TGTGCCAGCAGCCCACCCACAGGGATTGGAGCTTTCTTT
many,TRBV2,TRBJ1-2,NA,CAYGGGDYGYTF,TGTGCCTACGGAGGAGGCGACTATGGCTACACCTTC
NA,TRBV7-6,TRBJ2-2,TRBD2,CASSLPSGSGGTGELFF,TGTGCCAGCAGCTTACCTAGCGGGAGCGGTGGCACCGGGGAGCTGTTTTTT
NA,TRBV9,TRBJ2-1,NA,CASSVDGSQYNEQFF,TGTGCCAGCAGCGTAGACGGGAGTCAATACAATGAGCAGTTCTTC
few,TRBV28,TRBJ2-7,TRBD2,CASSQLAGNYEQYF,TGTGCCAGCAGTCAACTAGCGGGCAACTACGAGCAGTACTTC
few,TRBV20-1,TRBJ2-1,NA,CSARDPGAYYNEQFF,TGCAGTGCTAGAGATCCGGGCGCCTACTACAATGAGCAGTTCTTC